These 3 T cell receptor beta chains came from one sample sequenced in a study of human T cells and chemical hapten exposure. A single record per CDR3 protein comes from TCRdb applying MiXCR to the RACE reads. Of about 74,000 distinct CDR3 sequences in the sample, about 32% were seen once. The time point is: patch test 1, 2 weeks after DPC sensitization. The treatment: therapeutic diphenylcyclopropenone sensitization with weekly scalp DPC. Here the sequenced sample was whole blood, taken in connection with sensitization to the hapten diphenylcyclopropenone (DPC). The source is a middle-aged man with alopecia areata. Some clones in this sample may be carry-over from other donors' samples.

V is TRBV6-1 and J is TRBJ2-7; D is ambiguous. Germline lookup yields CDR1 MNHNS and CDR2 SASEGT. CDR3 length: 11 amino acids. The germline V and J ends were trimmed by 7 bases and 6 bases, with 10 bases remaining between them. The CDR3 here is CASTLMGEQYF. DNA of the CDR3: TGTGCCAGCACCCTTATGGGCGAGCAGTACTTC.

The DNA of the CDR3 is TGCGCCAGCAAAGAGGGTCCTAATGAAAAACTGTTTTTT. Translating gives CASKEGPNEKLFF. This chain links TRBV10-2 with TRBJ1-4, with D uncertain. V was shortened by 7 bases and J by 3 bases, with 9 bases between the two germline ends. The germline V gene encodes CDR1 WSHSY and CDR2 SAAADI. The CDR3 totals 13 residues.

The rearrangement links TRBV6-1 to TRBJ1-1; unclear D gene. V was clipped by 2 bases and J by 2 bases, with 9 bases between them. The CDR3 has 14 residues. The germline gives CDR1 MNHNS, CDR2 SASEGT. Here the CDR3 DNA reads TGTGCCAGCAGTGAAAGTGTCAGTAACACTGAAGCTTTCTTT. Encoded protein: CASSESVSNTEAFF.